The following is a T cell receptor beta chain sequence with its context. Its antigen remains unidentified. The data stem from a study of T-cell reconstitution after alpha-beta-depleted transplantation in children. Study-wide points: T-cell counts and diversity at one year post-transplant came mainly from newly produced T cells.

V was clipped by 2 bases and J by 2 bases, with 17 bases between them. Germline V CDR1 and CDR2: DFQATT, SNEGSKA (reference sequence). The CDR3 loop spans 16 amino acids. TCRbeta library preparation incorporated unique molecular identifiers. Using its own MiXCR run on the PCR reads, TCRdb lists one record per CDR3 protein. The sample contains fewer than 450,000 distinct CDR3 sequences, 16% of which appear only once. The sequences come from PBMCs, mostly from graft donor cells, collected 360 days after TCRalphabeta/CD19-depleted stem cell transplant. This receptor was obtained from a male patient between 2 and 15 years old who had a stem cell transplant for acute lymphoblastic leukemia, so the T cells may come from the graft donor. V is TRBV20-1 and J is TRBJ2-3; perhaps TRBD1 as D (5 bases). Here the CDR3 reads CSARRRAQASTDTQYF. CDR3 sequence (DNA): TGCAGTGCTAGACGTAGGGCACAGGCCTCCACAGATACGCAGTATTTT.